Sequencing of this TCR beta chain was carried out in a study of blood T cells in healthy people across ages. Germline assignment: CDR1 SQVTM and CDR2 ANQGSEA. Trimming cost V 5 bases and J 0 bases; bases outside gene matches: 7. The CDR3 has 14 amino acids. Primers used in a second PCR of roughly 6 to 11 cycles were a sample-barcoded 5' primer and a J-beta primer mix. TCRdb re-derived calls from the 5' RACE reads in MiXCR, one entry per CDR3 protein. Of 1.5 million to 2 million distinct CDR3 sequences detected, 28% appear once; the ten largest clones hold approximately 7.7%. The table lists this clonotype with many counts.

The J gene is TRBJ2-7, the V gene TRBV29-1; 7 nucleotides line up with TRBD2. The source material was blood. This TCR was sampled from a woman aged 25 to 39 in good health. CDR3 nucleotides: TGCAGCGTTCTTAGGACTAGGAGCTCCTACGAGCAGTACTTC. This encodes CSVLRTRSSYEQYF.